A selection of T cell receptor beta chains follows, all from one sample in a study of blood T cell repertoires in COVID-19. TCRdb's copy holds only in-frame clones and misses some; the assay was immunoSEQ multiplex PCR. Among under 350,000 clones, roughly 85% were seen once, and the ten largest hold 7.2%. Sequenced: peripheral blood. Receptors were obtained from a human donor in a cohort sampled during active COVID-19. Both conserved end residues are part of each CDR3. A D gene is named only where the DNA matches it firmly. Part of the rows lack a size; the others show once, few, many or a class for expanded clones.

>TRBJ2-1|TRBV19|TRBD1|NA
CASSTDRGGNEQFF
TGTGCCAGTAGCACAGACAGGGGCGGCAATGAGCAGTTCTTC
>TRBJ2-7|TRBV5-1|TRBD2|few
CASSFAGEGYEQYF
TGCGCCAGCAGCTTCGCGGGGGAAGGGTACGAGCAGTACTTC
>TRBJ1-4|TRBV7-8|TRBD1|NA
CASSLEGRGYEKLFF
TGTGCCAGCAGCTTAGAAGGCAGGGGGTATGAAAAACTGTTTTTT
>TRBJ2-1|TRBV5-1|TRBD2|NA
CASSLAKTSGGAYNEQFF
TGCGCCAGCAGCTTAGCCAAAACTAGCGGGGGGGCCTACAATGAGCAGTTCTTC
>TRBJ2-3|TRBV5-1|NA|NA
CASSGKTGSTDTQYF
TGCGCCAGCAGCGGAAAGACAGGAAGCACAGATACGCAGTATTTT
>TRBJ1-1|TRBV11-2|TRBD1|NA
CASTGDRVNTEAFF
TGTGCCAGCACCGGAGACAGGGTTAACACTGAAGCTTTCTTT
>TRBJ2-7|TRBV7-8|NA|NA
CASRQTDGSWEQYF
TGTGCCAGCAGACAGACAGACGGATCTTGGGAGCAGTACTTC
>TRBJ2-5|TRBV7-6|TRBD1|once
CASSQRRDRVKETQYF
TGTGCCAGCAGCCAACGCCGGGACAGGGTAAAAGAGACCCAGTACTTC
>TRBJ1-1|TRBV5-1|NA|NA
CASSGGRVGTEAFF
TGCGCCAGCAGCGGCGGCAGGGTGGGCACTGAAGCTTTCTTT
>TRBJ1-5|TRBV27|NA|NA
CASSLSARQPQHF
TGTGCCAGCAGTTTAAGTGCGCGACAGCCCCAGCATTTT
>TRBJ1-1|TRBV25-1|TRBD1|few
CASSEIPLWDSPYTEAFF
TGTGCCAGCAGTGAAATCCCTTTGTGGGACAGCCCATACACTGAAGCTTTCTTT
>TRBJ2-1|TRBV5-4|NA|NA
CASSLDSQSSEQFF
TGTGCCAGCAGCCTGGACAGTCAATCAAGTGAGCAGTTCTTC
>TRBJ1-3|TRBV30|TRBD1|NA
CAWSALDRGRNTIYF
TGTGCCTGGAGTGCCCTGGACAGGGGCAGAAACACCATATATTTT
>TRBJ2-5|TRBV7-2|NA|NA
CASSPQTGTQETQYF
TGTGCCAGCAGCCCTCAGACAGGGACTCAAGAGACCCAGTACTTC
>TRBJ2-7|TRBV10-3|TRBD1|NA
CAISQDRAGEQYF
TGTGCCATCAGTCAGGACAGGGCTGGTGAGCAGTACTTC
>TRBJ2-7|TRBV24-1|NA|NA
CATSDSFCSPRREPYEQYF
TGTGCCACCAGTGATTCTTTCTGCTCCCCGCGGAGGGAACCCTACGAGCAGTACTTC
>TRBJ1-4|TRBV6-1|TRBD1|NA
CASSEVVDRGRTEKLFF
TGTGCCAGCAGTGAAGTGGTTGACAGGGGGCGCACTGAAAAACTGTTTTTT
>TRBJ2-7|TRBV20-1|TRBD2|once
CSASRIVRTSGIYEQYF
TGCAGTGCTAGTCGTATCGTCCGGACTAGCGGAATCTACGAGCAGTACTTC
>TRBJ1-5|TRBV19|NA|once
CASRKTLSNQPQHF
TGTGCCAGTAGAAAGACACTTAGCAATCAGCCCCAGCATTTT
>TRBJ1-2|TRBV4-2|NA|once
CASSQGLLSGDSPGGYTF
TGTGCCAGCAGCCAAGGTCTTTTATCCGGCGACTCTCCTGGCGGCTACACCTTC
>TRBJ2-7|TRBV7-9|TRBD1|NA
CASRTGTGGDEQYF
TGTGCCAGCAGGACCGGGACAGGGGGCGACGAGCAGTACTTC
>TRBJ1-1|TRBV6-4|TRBD1|NA
CASRGTVGTEAFF
TGTGCCAGCAGGGGGACAGTAGGGACTGAAGCTTTCTTT
>TRBJ2-1|TRBV27|NA|NA
CASRRLVGNEQFF
TGTGCCAGCAGAAGACTAGTTGGGAATGAGCAGTTCTTC
>TRBJ2-2|TRBV30|NA|NA
CAWRGGGLNTGELFF
TGTGCCTGGAGAGGGGGGGGCCTCAACACCGGGGAGCTGTTTTTT
>TRBJ2-2|TRBV9|TRBD2|NA
CASSVGGGTTGELFF
TGTGCCAGCAGCGTAGGCGGGGGAACAACCGGGGAGCTGTTTTTT
>TRBJ1-2|TRBV5-4|NA|NA
CASSFVKEEYTF
TGTGCCAGCAGCTTCGTAAAGGAGGAATACACCTTC
>TRBJ1-2|TRBV2|NA|few
CASGQIYGYTF
TGTGCCAGCGGACAGATCTATGGCTACACCTTC
>TRBJ2-3|TRBV2|TRBD2|NA
CASNLAGASTDTQYF
TGTGCCAGCAACCTAGCGGGGGCTAGCACAGATACGCAGTATTTT